This TCR beta chain was obtained from a study of blood T cell repertoires in COVID-19. Overall study context: Acute-phase and convalescent COVID-19 samples originated in the United States, Italy and Spain.

This clone was detected once. The CDR3 length is 18 residues. CDR1 is MDHEN, CDR2 SYDVKM, per germline. Trimming removed 4 bases from V and 4 bases from J; junction bases left unmatched: 18. Those enrolled, adults aged roughly 18 to 89 years, came from roughly 22 US areas. Participants' reported clinical history set cohort assignment. Clones were read by immunoSEQ multiplex PCR, and TCRdb kept only the in-frame ones, dropping some. The sample shows about 160,000 clones, about 83% of them seen only once. The TCR sequence derives from a woman aged 45-65 years in a cohort exposed to, infected with or recovered from COVID-19 (not recorded which). Specimen: PBMCs or T cells enriched from blood (not recorded which). The chain recombines TRBV28 with TRBJ1-2, with 7 positions matching TRBD1. The DNA of the CDR3 is TGTGCCAGCAGTTCCCAGAGGTGGTCGGACAGGACCTTCTATGGCTACACCTTC. This translates into CASSSQRWSDRTFYGYTF.